Following are 2 T cell receptor beta chains from one sample sequenced in a study of regulatory T cells in long-lasting Graves disease. Time point denoted: newly diagnosed GD, antithyroid drugs for less than 3 months. PBMC RNA was the source of the TCR library. CDR3-region Arm-PCR and iRepertoire HTBI primers produced the TCR beta libraries. TCRdb passed the multiplex PCR reads through MiXCR, listing each CDR3 protein once. The sample has roughly 380,000 distinct CDR3 sequences, approximately 16% seen once. This sample was also put to use in a study of T cells in Graves' hyperthyroidism and ophthalmopathy.

Sample: peripheral blood mononuclear cells (PBMCs), taken at new diagnosis, from a patient treated with antithyroid drugs. Source of these receptors: a man aged 40-49 years with Graves disease.

The chain links TRBV10-3 to TRBJ2-7; D is perhaps TRBD2 (6 bases). The V and J ends lost 11 bases and 0 bases respectively, with 20 bases between them. Germline V gene data show CDR1 as ENHRY and CDR2 as SYGVKD. CDR3 length: 15 amino acids. The CDR3 is CASKPGTLSSYEQYF. CDR3 DNA sequence: TGTGCCTCAAAACCCGGGACTTTAAGCTCCTACGAGCAGTACTTC.

This clonotype showed up many times. The V gene is TRBV27, the J gene TRBJ1-4; tentatively, D is TRBD1 (5 bases). The CDR3 covers 14 residues. V was trimmed by 6 bases and J by 3 bases, leaving 11 bases between them. Germline assignment: CDR1 MNHEY and CDR2 SMNVEV (reference sequence). For the CDR3, the DNA is TGTGCCAGCAGACCGTGGGGGGCTAATGAAAAACTGTTTTTT. Its protein product is CASRPWGANEKLFF.